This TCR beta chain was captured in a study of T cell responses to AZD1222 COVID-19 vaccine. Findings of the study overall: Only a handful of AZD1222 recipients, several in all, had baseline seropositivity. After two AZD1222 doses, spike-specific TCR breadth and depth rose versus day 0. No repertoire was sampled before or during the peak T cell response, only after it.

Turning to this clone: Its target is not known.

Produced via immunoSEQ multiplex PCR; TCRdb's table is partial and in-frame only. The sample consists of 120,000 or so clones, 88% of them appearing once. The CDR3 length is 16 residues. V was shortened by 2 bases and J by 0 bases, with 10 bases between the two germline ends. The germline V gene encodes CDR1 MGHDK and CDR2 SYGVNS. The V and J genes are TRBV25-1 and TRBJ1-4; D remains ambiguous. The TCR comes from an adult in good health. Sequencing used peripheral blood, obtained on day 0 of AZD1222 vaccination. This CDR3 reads CASSEGRSATNEKLFF. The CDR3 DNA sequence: TGTGCCAGCAGTGAAGGCAGGAGCGCAACTAATGAAAAACTGTTTTTT.